Below are 25 T cell receptor beta chains sequenced from a single sample in a study of CD8+ T cells in alopecia areata. Sequencing relied on a cDNA template that was reverse transcribed from extracted RNA. The table came from immunoSEQ multiplex PCR; TCRdb's copy has only in-frame clones and leaves some out. The repertoire consists of more than 90,000 clones, none detected only once. The sample consisted of lesional skin. These receptors all come from a C3H/HeJ mouse with alopecia areata. Strain haplotype at MHC: H2-k.

Only a few counts were recorded for this clone. Germline and genes here are mouse. Read sequence stops 4 residues before the CDR3 end, and the germline J gene provides the missing end. This chain connects TRBV19 to TRBJ2-2, with 12 nucleotides matching TRBD2. The ends lost 6 bases at V and 3 bases at J; junction bases unmatched: 3. Germline loops: CDR1 FNHDT, CDR2 SITEND (reference sequence). This CDR3 has 15 amino acids. The CDR3 bases that were read are TGTGCCAGCACCAGGACTGGGGGGGACACCGGG. This translates into CASTRTGGDTG. The CDR3 as a whole reads CASTRTGGDTGQLYF.

A remark on this clone: TCRdb's protein and the DNA translation differ at residue 13; the protein here comes from the DNA. The listed genes are named as in mouse. The read comes to an end 3 residues before the CDR3 does, leaving the germline J gene to fill in the end. V usage is TRBV1 and J usage is TRBJ1-3, with D perhaps matching TRBD1 (6 bases). CDR1 and CDR2 from the germline V gene are NSQYPW and LRSPGD (reference sequence). This CDR3 contains 16 residues. V dropped 0 bases and J dropped 0 bases, with 9 bases sitting between them. The CDR3 is CTCSADWDISGNTLYF. Partial CDR3 DNA: TGCACCTGCAGTGCAGATTGGGACATTTCTGGAAATACG.

This clone came up a few times. Gene labels here are mouse ones. The read ends 4 residues shy of where the CDR3 ends; the end is completed using the germline J gene. The rearrangement joins TRBV5 to TRBJ2-1; 7 bases fit TRBD1. The CDR3 extends over 14 amino acids. The V segment lost 4 bases and the J segment 1 base; nucleotides outside the gene matches: 1. In germline, CDR1 is LGHNA, CDR2 YNLKQL (reference sequence). CDR3 sequence: CASSRQGNYAEQFF. The CDR3 bases that were read are TGTGCCAGCAGCCGACAGGGAAACTATGCT.

This clone was picked up many times. Mouse germline and gene names are used. The CDR3 extends 4 residues past the end of the read, so its final part is completed from the germline J gene. The gene calls are TRBV13-3 and TRBJ2-5; TRBD2 agrees at 10 bases. The CDR3 totals 15 residues. Per the germline V gene, CDR1 is NNHDY and CDR2 is SYVADS. J gave up 1 base and V 4 bases, and 3 bases lay outside the gene matches. The CDR3 reads CASSPTGGDQDTQYF. The CDR3 bases that were read are TGTGCCAGCAGTCCCACTGGGGGGGACCAAGAC.

This clone has just a few counts. Mouse germline and gene names are used. The read terminates 4 residues before the CDR3 end, so the remaining end is supplied by the germline J gene. V is TRBV13-3 and J is TRBJ2-3, with 12 bases matching TRBD2. Germline lookup yields CDR1 NNHDY and CDR2 SYVADS. Trimming at V came to 1 base and at J to 0 bases, leaving 3 bases not matched to a gene. The CDR3 length is 17 residues. The CDR3 loop reads CASSDWDWGASAETLYF. CDR3 DNA, as far as it was read: TGTGCCAGCAGTGATTGGGACTGGGGGGCTAGTGCAGAA.

Concerning this clone itself: A mismatch at residue 12 separates the TCRdb protein from the translated DNA, so the protein presented here was translated from the DNA. These gene names are mouse names. The read ends 3 residues early relative to the CDR3; the germline J gene fills the gap. This rearrangement joins TRBV1 to TRBJ1-3; possibly TRBD1 for D (6 bases). Germline V lookup: CDR1 NSQYPW, CDR2 LRSPGD (reference sequence). The ends were cut back, 2 bases at V and 1 base at J, with 9 bases in the middle. This CDR3 is 15 amino acids long. The CDR3 loop reads CTCSAQGTSGNTLYF. CDR3 bases read: TGCACCTGCAGTGCACAGGGGACGTCTGGAAATACG.

In this sample, this clone turned up a few times. Germline and genes: mouse. The sequenced fragment ends 4 residues before the CDR3 boundary, so the rest is inferred from the germline J gene. V gene TRBV13-3 combines with J gene TRBJ1-1; D is ambiguous. Per germline, CDR1 NNHDY and CDR2 SYVADS. Trimming left V 5 bases short and J 4 bases short, with 9 bases between. This CDR3 region has 12 residues. The covered CDR3 bases are TGTGCCAGCAGGGTCAAGGGCACA. Translating gives CASRVKGT. The whole CDR3 protein is CASRVKGTEVFF.

Points on this clone: Mouse germline and gene names are used. The read ends 4 residues before the CDR3 terminus; that terminus is restored from the germline J gene. This chain joins TRBV1 and TRBJ2-1, with TRBD1 identical over 8 bases. The CDR3 length is 14 residues. Looked up from germline, CDR1 is NSQYPW and CDR2 is LRSPGD (reference sequence). The CDR3 bases that were read are TGCACCTGCAGTGCACGACAGGGGTGGGCT. Its protein product is CTCSARQGWA. The complete CDR3 protein is CTCSARQGWAEQFF.

Ten or more counts support this clone. Germline and genes here are mouse. The read comes to an end 4 residues before the CDR3 does, leaving the germline J gene to fill in the end. The chain joins TRBV13-3 to TRBJ2-1; D unclear. Germline V gives CDR1 NNHDY, CDR2 SYVADS. Trimming stripped 1 base from V and 1 base from J, with 9 bases between. CDR3 length: 15 amino acids. The CDR3 reads CASSDNSRNYAEQFF. The covered CDR3 bases are TGTGCCAGCAGTGATAACAGCCGAAACTATGCT.

A few counts support this clone. The gene names here belong to mouse. The read terminates 4 residues ahead of where the CDR3 ends, so the germline J gene completes it. J is TRBJ1-4 and V is TRBV1; D possibly corresponds to TRBD1 (6 bases). The germline V gene encodes CDR1 NSQYPW and CDR2 LRSPGD (reference sequence). The V end was cut by 0 bases, the J end by 3 bases, with 11 bases between. This CDR3 spans 16 amino acids. CDR3 sequence: CTCSADQPGANERLFF. The covered CDR3 bases are TGCACCTGCAGTGCAGATCAACCAGGGGCCAACGAA. Drawing the rest from reference TRBV1 and TRBJ1-4, the complete variable domain is VTLLEQNPRWRLVPRGQAVNLRCILKNSQYPWMSWYQQDLQKQLQWLFTLRSPGDKEVKSLPGADYLATRVTDTELRLQVANMSQGRTLYCTCSADQPGANERLFFGHGTKLSVL.

As concerns this clone: Gene and germline names: mouse. The CDR3 here is CTCSARHANTEVFF. CDR3 DNA (partial): TGCACCTGCAGTGCTAGACACGCAAACACA. This chain connects TRBV1 to TRBJ1-1; D remains unclear. The read ends 4 residues early relative to the CDR3; the germline J gene fills the gap. Germline values: CDR1 NSQYPW, CDR2 LRSPGD (reference sequence). CDR3 length: 14 residues. Trimming pared 3 bases from V and 0 bases from J, leaving 8 bases between.

Remarks on this clone: Genes here carry mouse names. The read is 4 residues too short to cover the CDR3 end, so that end is filled in from the germline J gene. The V call is TRBV13-3, the J call TRBJ2-4; TRBD1 matches at 7 bases. The germline gives CDR1 NNHDY, CDR2 SYVADS. V lost 5 bases to trimming and J lost 0 bases; unmatched junction nucleotides: 3. The CDR3 covers 14 residues. Partial CDR3 DNA: TGTGCCAGCAGCGAGGGACAGAGTCAAAAC. Its protein product is CASSEGQSQN. The whole CDR3 reads CASSEGQSQNTLYF.

This clone was seen many times. All gene names here are mouse names. The DNA ends 4 residues before the CDR3 does, and the rest of the CDR3 is filled in from the germline J gene. The chain couples TRBV13-3 to TRBJ2-5; D remains ambiguous. The V gene's germline CDR1 is NNHDY and CDR2 SYVADS. The CDR3 has 15 residues. The V gene lost 2 bases and the J gene lost 0 bases, with 10 bases spanning the gap. The sequenced part of the CDR3 DNA is TGTGCCAGCAGTGACAGGAGTTTTAACCAAGAC. This encodes CASSDRSFNQD. The complete CDR3 reads CASSDRSFNQDTQYF.

On this clone: Gene names denote mouse genes. The CDR3 extends 4 residues past the end of the read, so its final part is completed from the germline J gene. This chain connects TRBV13-3 to TRBJ1-1; D not resolved. The CDR3 contains 14 residues. V gave up 5 bases and J gave up 4 bases, with 15 bases separating them. Germline CDR1 and CDR2: NNHDY and SYVADS. The CDR3 spells CASSPRGVGTEVFF. Incomplete CDR3 DNA: TGTGCCAGCAGCCCCCGTGGGGTTGGCACA.

This clone was observed a handful of times. Gene names and germline refer to mouse. CDR3 region: CTCSADVRTGGSDYTF. CDR3 DNA (partial): TGCACCTGCAGTGCAGATGTGCGGACAGGAGGCTCC. The chain is built from TRBV1 and TRBJ1-2; 7 bases fit TRBD1. The read halts 4 residues ahead of the CDR3 end, with the missing end drawn from the germline J gene. Germline values: CDR1 NSQYPW, CDR2 LRSPGD (reference sequence). The CDR3 runs 16 residues. Trimming removed 0 bases from V and 4 bases from J; junction bases left unmatched: 8.

This clone was picked up a small number of times. Genes and germline are mouse. The CDR3 end lies 4 residues beyond the end of the read and is filled in from the germline J gene. The chain recombines TRBV17 with TRBJ1-2, with D possibly matching TRBD1 (6 bases). Per germline, CDR1 MNHDT and CDR2 YYDKIL. The CDR3 runs 15 residues. The ends were cut back, 0 bases at V and 2 bases at J, with 10 bases in the middle. CDR3 DNA (partial): TGTGCTAGCAGTAGAGAGCCAGGGGATAACTCC. It is translated as CASSREPGDNS. The full CDR3 protein reads CASSREPGDNSDYTF.

With regard to this clone: Gene names and germline match the mouse. Read data end 4 residues before the CDR3 end; the end is taken from the germline J gene. This rearrangement joins TRBV13-1 to TRBJ2-3; possibly TRBD2 for D (7 bases). Germline CDR1 is NSHNY and CDR2 is SYGAGN. Trimming removed 0 bases at V and 2 bases at J, with 13 bases between. The CDR3 runs to 16 residues. Partial CDR3 DNA: TGTGCCAGCAGTGATGGAGGGGGGCGCGATGCAGAA. It translates to CASSDGGGRDAE. The whole CDR3 region reads CASSDGGGRDAETLYF.

This clone showed up just a few times. Any gene name here is a mouse gene name. The read terminates 4 residues ahead of where the CDR3 ends, so the germline J gene completes it. This chain uses TRBV1 with TRBJ2-1; 13 nucleotides align to TRBD2. CDR3 size: 15 residues. CDR1 and CDR2 (germline): NSQYPW, LRSPGD (reference sequence). Trimming cost V 5 bases and J 5 bases; bases outside gene matches: 3. The CDR3 region is CTCSWTGGADAEQFF. The part of the CDR3 DNA that was read is TGCACCTGCAGTTGGACTGGGGGGGCGGATGCT. The whole variable domain, remainder taken from reference TRBV1 and TRBJ2-1, is VTLLEQNPRWRLVPRGQAVNLRCILKNSQYPWMSWYQQDLQKQLQWLFTLRSPGDKEVKSLPGADYLATRVTDTELRLQVANMSQGRTLYCTCSWTGGADAEQFFGPGTRLTVL.

This clone was counted a few times. The genes are named according to mouse. The CDR3 extends 4 residues past the end of the read, so its final part is completed from the germline J gene. The rearrangement joins TRBV13-1 to TRBJ2-5; D is perhaps TRBD1 (5 bases). Between the trimmed V and J ends, which lost 2 bases and 0 bases, there was a span of 7 bases. Germline values: CDR1 NSHNY, CDR2 SYGAGN. This CDR3 spans 14 amino acids. The CDR3: CASSEDKNQDTQYF. The sequenced part of the CDR3 DNA is TGTGCCAGCAGTGAGGACAAAAACCAAGAC.

Regarding this clone: The germline and genes are mouse ones. CDR3 DNA (partial): TGTGCCAGCAGTGGGACTGGGGCTACAGAA. This gives the protein CASSGTGATE. The whole CDR3 sequence is CASSGTGATETLYF. The chain employs TRBV13-3 and TRBJ2-3; 9 bases map to TRBD2. With the read ending 4 residues before the CDR3 end, the germline J gene is used to fill in that end. Germline CDR1 is NNHDY and CDR2 is SYVADS. J was trimmed by 4 bases and V by 3 bases; bases with no gene match: 3. The CDR3 covers 14 residues.

This clone was detected only a few times. Genes and germline are mouse. The missing CDR3 end, 4 residues past where the read stops, is filled in from the germline J gene. This sequence joins TRBV19 and TRBJ2-7; 11 bases match TRBD1. This CDR3 has 15 amino acids. Germline V gene lookup returns CDR1 FNHDT and CDR2 SITEND (reference sequence). With 5 bases clipped from V and 3 bases from J, the junction kept 7 bases outside the gene matches. The CDR3 bases that were read are TGTGCCAGCAGCACTACCGGGACAGGGGGCTAT. This codes for CASSTTGTGGY. In full, the CDR3 is CASSTTGTGGYEQYF.

There are many counts of this clone. Any gene name here is a mouse gene name. The read comes to an end 4 residues before the CDR3 does, leaving the germline J gene to fill in the end. This chain uses TRBV1 with TRBJ2-2; TRBD2 matches at 10 bases. Trimming at V came to 0 bases and at J to 2 bases, leaving 0 bases not matched to a gene. The germline V gene encodes CDR1 NSQYPW and CDR2 LRSPGD (reference sequence). This CDR3 region has 16 residues. The CDR3 sequence is CTCSAEDWGNTGQLYF. The CDR3 bases that were read are TGCACCTGCAGTGCAGAGGACTGGGGGAACACCGGG.

This clone was counted only a few times. Germline and genes here are mouse. The read gets to within 4 residues of the CDR3 end, and the germline J gene fills in the rest. This chain joins TRBV13-3 and TRBJ1-1; 8 bases are a match to TRBD1. Germline V gives CDR1 NNHDY, CDR2 SYVADS. CDR3 size: 13 residues. J was trimmed by 3 bases and V by 6 bases; bases with no gene match: 4. CDR3 sequence reads: CASKDREYTEVFF. The covered CDR3 bases are TGTGCCAGCAAGGACAGGGAATACACA.

This clone was seen more than once but under ten times. The gene names here belong to mouse. The observed sequence ends 4 residues before the CDR3 terminus, with the missing tail filled in from the germline J gene. The chain uses TRBV13-3 and TRBJ2-3, with 10 bases lining up with TRBD2. Germline-derived CDR1 and CDR2 are NNHDY and SYVADS. This CDR3 contains 16 residues. V shed 4 bases and J 2 bases; nucleotides not matched to a gene: 7. The CDR3 sequence is CASSLTGGSFAETLYF. Partial CDR3 DNA: TGTGCCAGCAGTCTGACTGGGGGGTCTTTTGCAGAA.

This clone was counted between two and nine times. The database protein in TCRdb disagrees with the DNA translation at residue 14; the sequence shown here was translated from the DNA. Gene names refer to mouse genes. Read data end 3 residues before the CDR3 end; the end is taken from the germline J gene. This sequence joins TRBV13-3 and TRBJ1-3, with 7 bases identical to TRBD1. The CDR3 spans 17 residues. V lost 0 bases and J lost 0; bases outside the gene matches: 6. Germline V lookup: CDR1 NNHDY, CDR2 SYVADS. CDR3 sequence: CASSDGEGQYSGNTLYF. The CDR3 DNA, read in part, is TGTGCCAGCAGTGATGGTGAGGGACAGTATTCTGGAAATACG.